A selection of T cell receptor beta chains follows, all from one sample in a study of long-term antiretroviral therapy in people with HIV. The assay was immunoSEQ multiplex PCR, and TCRdb's table has in-frame clones only and misses some. Of around 6,500 clones in the sample, roughly 70% were seen once. The material sequenced was unsorted PBMCs, taken 0.1 years before starting antiretroviral therapy. The source is a man between 18 and 35 years old with HIV. Both conserved end residues are part of each CDR3. Fields, in order: CDR3 DNA, CDR3 protein, V gene, D gene, clone size, J gene. A D gene is named only where the DNA matches it firmly. Clone size is stated in some rows and not others, as once, few, many or a class when expanded.

cdr3_nt: TGTGCCAGCAGTTACACGGTGGGACAGCCCCAGCATTTT
cdr3_aa: CASSYTVGQPQHF
v_call: TRBV6-5
d_call: -
clone_size: few
j_call: TRBJ1-5

cdr3_nt: TGTGCCAGCAACAGGGCAGGGAATGGGGAAAAACTGTTTTTT
cdr3_aa: CASNRAGNGEKLFF
v_call: TRBV9
d_call: -
clone_size: -
j_call: TRBJ1-4

cdr3_nt: TGTGCCAGCAGTTACGCCGCTGGCCCCAATGAGCAGTTCTTC
cdr3_aa: CASSYAAGPNEQFF
v_call: TRBV6-5
d_call: -
clone_size: -
j_call: TRBJ2-1

cdr3_nt: TGTGCCAGCTCAGCCGGGACAGGGGGAGATACGCAGTATTTT
cdr3_aa: CASSAGTGGDTQYF
v_call: TRBV18
d_call: TRBD1
clone_size: -
j_call: TRBJ2-3

cdr3_nt: TGTGCCAGCAGCTATACAGCTAACTATGGCTACACCTTC
cdr3_aa: CASSYTANYGYTF
v_call: TRBV6-5
d_call: -
clone_size: -
j_call: TRBJ1-2

cdr3_nt: TGCGCCAGCAGCCAATCGATCGTCCCCGATGGGGGGTACACCATATATTTT
cdr3_aa: CASSQSIVPDGGYTIYF
v_call: TRBV4-1
d_call: -
clone_size: few
j_call: TRBJ1-3

cdr3_nt: TGTGCCAGCTCACCATCTTGGACAGATGACCTGACCGGGGAGCTGTTTTTT
cdr3_aa: CASSPSWTDDLTGELFF
v_call: TRBV18
d_call: -
clone_size: -
j_call: TRBJ2-2

cdr3_nt: TGTGCCAGTAGAAAGACAGGGGCATCCTACGAGCAGTACTTC
cdr3_aa: CASRKTGASYEQYF
v_call: TRBV6-5
d_call: TRBD1
clone_size: -
j_call: TRBJ2-7

cdr3_nt: TGCAGCTCCCGGGACCCTGAAGCTTTCTTT
cdr3_aa: CSSRDPEAFF
v_call: TRBV29-1
d_call: -
clone_size: -
j_call: TRBJ1-1

cdr3_nt: TGTGCCAGCAGTTACAGAGTAGCGGGATACAATGAGCAGTTCTTC
cdr3_aa: CASSYRVAGYNEQFF
v_call: TRBV6-6
d_call: TRBD2
clone_size: -
j_call: TRBJ2-1

cdr3_nt: TGCGCCAGCAGCCAGAATCTCGGGGGGGCAGGGGGCAATGAGCAGTTCTTC
cdr3_aa: CASSQNLGGAGGNEQFF
v_call: TRBV4-1
d_call: -
clone_size: medium-sized
j_call: TRBJ2-1

cdr3_nt: TGTGCCAGCAGCGTAGACCCTGAGGGACGGGTCTATGGCTACACCTTC
cdr3_aa: CASSVDPEGRVYGYTF
v_call: TRBV9
d_call: -
clone_size: -
j_call: TRBJ1-2

cdr3_nt: TGTGCCAGCAGCGTGGGTTTATTCGGGACTAGCGGGGGGCACAACACAGATACGCAGTATTTT
cdr3_aa: CASSVGLFGTSGGHNTDTQYF
v_call: TRBV9
d_call: TRBD2
clone_size: -
j_call: TRBJ2-3

cdr3_nt: TGTGCCAGCAGGGAATACAGGGTGGGCAACACCGGGGAGCTGTTTTTT
cdr3_aa: CASREYRVGNTGELFF
v_call: TRBV5-6
d_call: -
clone_size: once
j_call: TRBJ2-2

cdr3_nt: TGTGCCAGTAGTTGGCGCGGGAATCTAGCCAAAAACATTCAGTACTTC
cdr3_aa: CASSWRGNLAKNIQYF
v_call: TRBV19
d_call: -
clone_size: once
j_call: TRBJ2-4

cdr3_nt: TGTGCCAGCAGCGTAGCCGGACTCCAAGAGACCCAGTACTTC
cdr3_aa: CASSVAGLQETQYF
v_call: TRBV9
d_call: -
clone_size: -
j_call: TRBJ2-5

cdr3_nt: TGTGCCAGCAGTTTACAGAATTACAATGAGCAGTTCTTC
cdr3_aa: CASSLQNYNEQFF
v_call: TRBV27
d_call: -
clone_size: -
j_call: TRBJ2-1

cdr3_nt: TGTGCCAGCAGCTTAGCGGTATCGGGGTCTGGGGCCAACGTCCTGACTTTC
cdr3_aa: CASSLAVSGSGANVLTF
v_call: TRBV7-9
d_call: -
clone_size: few
j_call: TRBJ2-6

cdr3_nt: TGTGCCAGCATTGAGAACACCGGGGAGCTGTTTTTT
cdr3_aa: CASIENTGELFF
v_call: TRBV25-1
d_call: -
clone_size: -
j_call: TRBJ2-2

cdr3_nt: TGTGCCAGCAGTGCTCAGGGGAGGAACTCCTATAATTCACCCCTCCACTTT
cdr3_aa: CASSAQGRNSYNSPLHF
v_call: TRBV2
d_call: -
clone_size: medium-sized
j_call: TRBJ1-6

cdr3_nt: TGTGCCAGCAGCTTCACGATGGCAGCAAGCTCCTATAATTCACCCCTCCACTTT
cdr3_aa: CASSFTMAASSYNSPLHF
v_call: TRBV7-9
d_call: -
clone_size: -
j_call: TRBJ1-6

cdr3_nt: TGTGCCAGCAGCTTGTGGGGCAGGGGCGGCGGGGAGCTGTTTTTT
cdr3_aa: CASSLWGRGGGELFF
v_call: TRBV5-6
d_call: -
clone_size: once
j_call: TRBJ2-2

cdr3_nt: TGCGCCAGCAGCTGGGACAGGATGAACACTGAAGCTTTCTTT
cdr3_aa: CASSWDRMNTEAFF
v_call: TRBV5-1
d_call: TRBD1
clone_size: -
j_call: TRBJ1-1

cdr3_nt: TGTGCCAGCAGTTCACCCGCGCAGGGTGGTGCCACTGAAGCTTTCTTT
cdr3_aa: CASSSPAQGGATEAFF
v_call: TRBV6-5
d_call: -
clone_size: -
j_call: TRBJ1-1

cdr3_nt: TGTGCCAGCAGTTATTATTCGGGGTTGGAGCCCCAGCATTTT
cdr3_aa: CASSYYSGLEPQHF
v_call: TRBV6-5
d_call: -
clone_size: -
j_call: TRBJ1-5

cdr3_nt: TGTGCCATCAGCGGACAGACCATACATAATTCACCCCTCCACTTT
cdr3_aa: CAISGQTIHNSPLHF
v_call: TRBV10-3
d_call: -
clone_size: few
j_call: TRBJ1-6

cdr3_nt: TGTGCCAGCAGTCTAGCAGCGGGACCTACTGAAGCTTTCTTT
cdr3_aa: CASSLAAGPTEAFF
v_call: TRBV6-5
d_call: -
clone_size: -
j_call: TRBJ1-1

cdr3_nt: TGTGCCAGCAGCCAGACTCAGGGGGCCAAACCTAGCTACACCTTC
cdr3_aa: CASSQTQGAKPSYTF
v_call: TRBV7-9
d_call: TRBD1
clone_size: -
j_call: TRBJ1-2

cdr3_nt: TGTGCCAGCAGGACGGGACTATACAATTCACCCCTCCACTTT
cdr3_aa: CASRTGLYNSPLHF
v_call: TRBV6-5
d_call: -
clone_size: -
j_call: TRBJ1-6

cdr3_nt: TGTGCCATCAGTCCTCGGGGACTAGAGACAGATACGCAGTATTTT
cdr3_aa: CAISPRGLETDTQYF
v_call: TRBV10-3
d_call: TRBD2
clone_size: -
j_call: TRBJ2-3